This T cell receptor (beta chain) was observed in a study of CD8 T cells in Susac syndrome. Sequencing targeted TCR beta in blood CD8+ and CD4+ T cells. Relapsing-remitting disease, either stable or active, was present in the multiple sclerosis controls, who were treatment-naive patients. TEMRA cells were FACS-enriched, while CD8+ and CD4+ T cells were negatively isolated. There are 14 residues in the CDR3. Germline V gene data show CDR1 as SQVTM and CDR2 as ANQGSEA. The J segment lost 4 bases and the V segment lost 6 bases, leaving 6 bases of the junction unmatched. Roughly 0.45 to 1 ug RNA was reverse transcribed with random hexamers. Coverage of TCR beta CDR3 amplification by immunoSEQ multiplex PCR extended to 54 Vbeta and 13 Jbeta. Via MiXCR, TCRdb re-called the immunoSEQ multiplex PCR reads, giving one row per CDR3 protein. The profile covers approximately 170,000 distinct CDR3 sequences, with roughly 94% appearing a single time and 0.09% to 0.1% taken by the ten largest.

The gene calls are TRBV29-1 and TRBJ1-2; 12 bases are shared with TRBD1. The receptor was derived from a human donor with multiple sclerosis. The sequenced sample consisted of CD4+ T cells from PBMCs. CDR3 amino acids: CSVRDRGQGYGYTF. As DNA, the CDR3 is TGCAGCGTGAGGGACAGGGGGCAAGGCTATGGCTACACCTTC.